This T cell receptor beta chain was sequenced in a study of blood T cell repertoires in COVID-19. As for the study in general: Some COVID-19 samples were acute and others convalescent; all came from the United States, Italy and Spain.

Authors' processing steps: Amplification from reference gene primers served as the basis for estimated nucleated cell counts. Profiled with immunoSEQ multiplex PCR; TCRdb holds only in-frame clones, not every one. V, J and clone size derive from that table, while D and trimming were established from the DNA sequence. This repertoire shows about 220,000 clones, approximately 80% found once; its top ten account for 3% to 4%. Cohorts were assigned according to the clinical history that participants reported. The germline CDR1 and CDR2 sequences are SGHVS and FQNEAQ. After removal of 6 bases from V and 1 base from J, the junction contained 9 bases not matched to a gene. The CDR3 runs to 16 residues.

This receptor was taken from a woman in her sixties who had recovered from COVID-19. The chain combines TRBV7-8 with TRBJ1-3, with 7 bases fitting TRBD1. Input material: PBMCs or T cells enriched from blood (not recorded which). CDR3 DNA: TGTGCCAGCAGATCGACAGGGACGAGTTCTGGAAACACCATATATTTT. Translating gives CASRSTGTSSGNTIYF.